The 23 T cell receptor beta chains below come from one sample, sequenced in a study of T-cell reconstitution after alpha-beta-depleted transplantation in children. Molecular barcoding with unique molecular identifiers was used for the TCRbeta library. Via MiXCR, TCRdb re-called the PCR reads, giving one row per CDR3 protein. The data contain approximately 230,000 distinct CDR3 sequences, about 24% of them singletons. The sequencing used PBMCs, mostly from graft donor cells, collected 360 days after TCRalphabeta/CD19-depleted stem cell transplant. These receptors were collected from a female patient between 2 and 15 years old who had a stem cell transplant for congenital amegakaryocytic thrombocytopenia, so the T cells may come from the graft donor.

J is TRBJ2-7 and V is TRBV6-2 or TRBV6-3; 10 positions match TRBD2. The CDR3 is 18 residues long. V lost 5 bases to trimming and J lost 4 bases; unmatched junction nucleotides: 17. Germline values: CDR1 MNHEY, CDR2 SVGEGT. The CDR3 nucleotides are TGTGCCAGCAGTGCCCATCCTAGCGGGAGAGGGTACCAATACGAGCAGTACTTC. Translation gives CASSAHPSGRGYQYEQYF.

V usage is TRBV28 and J usage is TRBJ2-5, with D possibly called TRBD1 or TRBD2 (7 bases each). The CDR3 sequence is 16 residues long. With 4 bases removed from V and 2 bases from J, the gap between germline ends came to 17 bases. Germline V gene data show CDR1 as MDHEN and CDR2 as SYDVKM. The CDR3 bases are TGTGCCAGCAGTTCCCACCACAGGGGACTACAAGAGACCCAGTACTTC. It codes for CASSSHHRGLQETQYF. The whole variable domain, filled in from reference TRBV28 and TRBJ2-5, reads DVKVTQSSRYLVKRTGEKVFLECVQDMDHENMFWYRQDPGLGLRLIYFSYDVKMKEKGDIPEGYSVSREKKERFSLILESASTNQTSMYLCASSSHHRGLQETQYFGPGTRLLVL.

The table lists this clonotype with a few counts. The CDR3 loop reads CASSSAPPGLHEQFF. The CDR3 DNA follows: TGTGCCAGCAGTTCCGCACCGCCGGGACTGCATGAGCAGTTCTTC. J is TRBJ2-1 and V is TRBV12-3 or TRBV12-4, with D tentatively TRBD2 (6 bases). This CDR3 has 15 amino acids. V was pared by 4 bases and J by 8 bases, with 18 bases between.

The chain employs TRBV11-1 and TRBJ2-7; the D gene is possibly TRBD2 (6 bases). The V and J ends lost 0 bases and 6 bases respectively, with 9 bases between them. This CDR3 is 13 amino acids long. The germline CDR1 and CDR2 sequences are SGHAT and FQDESV (reference sequence). The CDR3 DNA sequence: TGTGCCAGCAGCTTAGCGGCGGGGCGCGAGCAGTACTTC. It encodes CASSLAAGREQYF.

The V call is TRBV20-1, the J call TRBJ1-3, with D possibly being TRBD1 (5 bases). Trimming removed 6 bases from V and 0 bases from J, with 15 bases in between. From germline, CDR1 is DFQATT and CDR2 SNEGSKA (reference sequence). The CDR3 has 15 amino acids. DNA of the CDR3: TGCAGTGCCCCCAAACCGGGGGTCTCTGGAAACACCATATATTTT. Translating gives CSAPKPGVSGNTIYF.

The chain is built from TRBV4-3 and TRBJ2-1; the match to TRBD2 covers 10 bases. CDR3 length equals 15 residues. The ends lost 0 bases at V and 9 bases at J; junction bases unmatched: 5. The V gene's germline CDR1 is LGHNA and CDR2 YSLEER. This CDR3 reads CASSQDLAGVGEQFF. CDR3 coding DNA: TGCGCCAGCAGCCAAGACCTAGCGGGAGTCGGTGAGCAGTTCTTC.

The CDR3 coding sequence is TGTGCCAGCAGTACTGGGACCCCTGAGGGCTACACCTTC. Its protein product is CASSTGTPEGYTF. The chain is built from TRBV2 and TRBJ1-2; a possible D gene is TRBD1 (5 bases). Germline V gene sequence: CDR1 SNHLY, CDR2 FYNNEI. The CDR3 covers 13 residues. The V end lost 5 bases, the J end lost 8 bases, and 15 bases lay between the germline ends.

This clonotype has ten or more counts. V and J are TRBV4-1 and TRBJ1-2; D uncertain. This CDR3 comprises 16 residues. CDR1 and CDR2 from the germline V gene are MGHRA and YSYEKL. V was shortened by 1 base and J by 2 bases, with 14 bases between the two germline ends. The DNA for the CDR3 is TGCGCCAGCAGCCAAGTATTCAGCTCAGTGAACTATGGCTACACCTTC. Residues: CASSQVFSSVNYGYTF.

The chain carries TRBV25-1 and TRBJ1-6, with D perhaps TRBD1 (6 bases). Trimming shortened V by 5 bases and J by 3 bases, and 8 bases separated the two germline ends. CDR1 MGHDK and CDR2 SYGVNS come from the germline V gene. This CDR3 contains 14 residues. The CDR3 coding sequence is TGTGCCAGCAGTCACAGGGTCTATAATTCACCCCTCCACTTT. Translation gives CASSHRVYNSPLHF.

This clonotype occurred many times. V is TRBV12-3 or TRBV12-4 and J is TRBJ2-4, with unresolved D. The CDR3 consists of 17 residues. Trimming removed 6 bases at V and 1 base at J, with 19 bases between. This CDR3 reads CASSLAPYSAAKNIQYF. The CDR3 coding sequence is TGTGCCAGCAGCCTCGCCCCCTACAGTGCGGCCAAAAACATTCAGTACTTC.

This clonotype was picked up many times. The chain has TRBV12-3 or TRBV12-4 and TRBJ2-3; TRBD1 matches 8 bases. V dropped 6 bases and J dropped 4; count of bases not matched to a gene: 6. This CDR3 comprises 14 residues. CDR3 DNA: TGTGCCAGCAGGCAGGGGGCTTCCCCAGATACGCAGTATTTT. Residues: CASRQGASPDTQYF.

This chain joins TRBV6-5 and TRBJ2-7; D uncertain. V lost 2 bases and J 8 bases, leaving 13 bases between the germline ends. The germline gives CDR1 MNHEY, CDR2 SVGAGI. The CDR3 loop spans 13 amino acids. The CDR3 DNA is TGTGCCAGCAGTTACCCGCCAGGTTTGAAGCAGTACTTC. It translates to CASSYPPGLKQYF.

CDR3 residues: CSARRAGTEQYF. The CDR3 DNA is TGCAGTGCTAGGCGGGCAGGGACCGAGCAGTACTTC. This sequence joins TRBV20-1 and TRBJ2-7; D is possibly TRBD1 or TRBD2 (5 bases each). The CDR3 is made up of 12 amino acids. The ends were cut back, 3 bases at V and 6 bases at J, with 12 bases in the middle. Per the germline V gene, CDR1 is DFQATT and CDR2 is SNEGSKA (reference sequence).

This clonotype was counted ten times or more. V gene TRBV9 combines with J gene TRBJ2-1; 12 bases map to TRBD2. Germline V CDR1 and CDR2: SGDLS, YYNGEE. The CDR3 totals 15 residues. V shed 6 bases and J 6 bases; nucleotides not matched to a gene: 7. This chain's CDR3 is CASTVTSGSVNEQFF. As DNA, the CDR3 is TGTGCCAGCACCGTGACTAGCGGGAGTGTCAATGAGCAGTTCTTC.

The genes are TRBV3-1 and TRBJ1-3, with a possible D match to TRBD1 (5 bases). The CDR3 totals 13 residues. Trimming stripped 8 bases from V and 3 bases from J, with 11 bases between. Germline assignment: CDR1 LGHDT and CDR2 YNNKEL (reference sequence). CDR3 nucleotide sequence: TGTGCCAGCGGAAACGGGGGTGGAAACACCATATATTTT. Encoded protein: CASGNGGGNTIYF.

The rearrangement links TRBV13 to TRBJ2-5; TRBD1 matches at 7 bases. V trimming: 3 bases; J trimming: 0 bases; junction bases outside the gene matches: 4. Looked up from germline, CDR1 is PRHDT and CDR2 is FYEKMQ (reference sequence). This CDR3 is 15 amino acids long. This chain's CDR3 is CASSLTGMYQETQYF. The CDR3 nucleotides read TGTGCCAGCAGCTTGACAGGGATGTACCAAGAGACCCAGTACTTC.

V usage is TRBV5-1 and J usage is TRBJ2-3; D gene uncertain. Germline lookup yields CDR1 SGHRS and CDR2 YFSETQ. The CDR3 is made up of 15 amino acids. V was cut by 0 bases and J by 0 bases, with 8 bases left in between. CDR3 coding DNA: TGCGCCAGCAGCTTGGCTCTACCTAGCACAGATACGCAGTATTTT. It yields the protein CASSLALPSTDTQYF.

J is TRBJ1-1 and V is TRBV7-2; D remains unclear. The length of the CDR3 is 15 residues. Germline-derived CDR1 and CDR2 are SGHTA and FQGNSA. The V end lost 2 bases, the J end lost 1 base, and 11 bases lay between the germline ends. The CDR3 DNA reads TGTGCCAGCAGCTTACAGGTCAATAGGAACACTGAAGCTTTCTTT. This codes for CASSLQVNRNTEAFF.

The CDR3 DNA follows: TGTGCCAGCAGATTAGGCGGGGGGAGCAGGACTGAAGCTTTCTTT. Translated: CASRLGGGSRTEAFF. V usage is TRBV27 and J usage is TRBJ1-1; D possibly corresponds to TRBD1 (5 bases). The CDR3 length is 15 residues. Germline CDR1 and CDR2: MNHEY and SMNVEV (reference sequence). V lost 6 bases and J lost 5, with 19 bases in between.

This clonotype occurred a few times. The chain has TRBV20-1 and TRBJ2-1; no definite D call. Germline V CDR1 and CDR2: DFQATT, SNEGSKA (reference sequence). With 2 bases removed from V and 9 bases from J, the gap between germline ends came to 11 bases. The CDR3 spans 12 residues. The CDR3 sequence is CSARSPGGEQFF. As DNA, the CDR3 is TGCAGTGCTAGATCTCCGGGTGGTGAGCAGTTCTTC.

V and J are TRBV11-2 and TRBJ1-2; D is possibly TRBD1 (6 bases). The CDR3 totals 16 residues. Trimming removed 5 bases from V and 6 bases from J, with 22 bases in between. CDR1 SGHAT and CDR2 FQNNGV come from the germline V gene. The CDR3 DNA reads TGTGCCAGCAGCCCACATGCGGCGAGGGGGAGGAATGGCTACACCTTC. This encodes CASSPHAARGRNGYTF. Combining the CDR3 with reference TRBV11-2 and TRBJ1-2 gives the whole variable domain EAGVAQSPRYKIIEKRQSVAFWCNPISGHATLYWYQQILGQGPKLLIQFQNNGVVDDSQLPKDRFSAERLKGVDSTLKIQPAKLEDSAVYLCASSPHAARGRNGYTFGSGTRLTVV.

V usage is TRBV12-3 or TRBV12-4 and J usage is TRBJ2-4; D remains ambiguous. V lost 0 bases and J 7 bases, leaving 10 bases between the germline ends. The length of the CDR3 is 14 residues. The CDR3 region has the DNA TGTGCCAGCAGTTTAGCACCGGACCCCAACATTCAGTACTTC. This encodes CASSLAPDPNIQYF.

This chain links TRBV6-1 with TRBJ2-5; TRBD2 is a possible D gene (7 bases). The CDR3 totals 13 residues. The ends were cut back, 8 bases at V and 3 bases at J, with 13 bases in the middle. The germline V gene has CDR1 MNHNS and CDR2 SASEGT. The CDR3 DNA reads TGTGCCAGCTGGGGGGGCCGCAAAGAGACCCAGTACTTC. Residues: CASWGGRKETQYF.